The 9 T cell receptor beta chains presented below share a single source sample, sequenced in a study of radiotherapy plus CTLA-4 blockade in lung cancer. Assay: immunoSEQ multiplex PCR; the TCRdb copy retains only in-frame clones and omits some. The data contain about 94,000 clones, around 84% of them seen just once; the ten biggest clones take up roughly 26%. The material was peripheral blood, obtained from a patient treated with radiotherapy plus ipilimumab. Receptor source: a human donor with non-small cell lung cancer that progressed on radiotherapy plus ipilimumab.

A remark on this clone: The same CDR3 can be traced to other DNA sequences in this sample. The chain uses TRBV9 and TRBJ2-5; TRBD1 matches at 8 bases. Germline V gene data show CDR1 as SGDLS and CDR2 as YYNGEE. This CDR3 is built from 14 residues. With V trimmed by 4 bases and J by 2 bases, 4 bases remained unmatched. CDR3 bases: TGTGCCAGCAGCCCCGGGACAGGTCAAGAGACCCAGTACTTC. Its protein is CASSPGTGQETQYF.

In its sample, this clone was seen a few times. The CDR3 DNA reads as TGTGCCAGCAGCGTAGAACAGTTTGACACTGAAGCTTTCTTT. Protein: CASSVEQFDTEAFF. V gene TRBV9 combines with J gene TRBJ1-1; D not certain. The length of the CDR3 is 14 residues. CDR1 is SGDLS and CDR2 is YYNGEE in the germline V gene. V lost 0 bases and J 3 bases, leaving 9 bases between the germline ends.

This chain links TRBV27 with TRBJ1-1; D unclear. Trimming left V 1 base short and J 1 base short, with 7 bases between. Germline lookup yields CDR1 MNHEY and CDR2 SMNVEV (reference sequence). The CDR3 extends over 14 amino acids. CDR3 sequence (DNA): TGTGCCAGCAGTTTATATTACAGGAACACTGAAGCTTTCTTT. This codes for CASSLYYRNTEAFF.

V usage is TRBV30 and J usage is TRBJ1-5, with no clear D. The CDR3 consists of 13 residues. The germline V gene has CDR1 GTSNPN and CDR2 SVGIG (reference sequence). Deletions cut 1 base from V and 6 bases from J, with 10 bases between. CDR3 region: CAWSGGGRQPQHF. DNA for the CDR3: TGTGCCTGGAGTGGGGGTGGGCGTCAGCCCCAGCATTTT. The full variable domain, completed using reference TRBV30 and TRBJ1-5, is SQTIHQWPATLVQPVGSPLSLECTVEGTSNPNLYWYRQAAGRGLQLLFYSVGIGQISSEVPQNLSASRPQDRQFILSSKKLLLSDSGFYLCAWSGGGRQPQHFGDGTRLSIL.

The chain combines TRBV5-4 with TRBJ2-2, with 10 bases fitting TRBD2. J was trimmed by 1 base and V by 4 bases; bases with no gene match: 4. The CDR3 sequence is 16 residues long. Looked up from germline, CDR1 is SGHNT and CDR2 is YYREEE (reference sequence). The CDR3 bases are TGTGCCAGCAGCCCAAGGACTAGCGGGAACACCGGGGAGCTGTTTTTT. Its translation is CASSPRTSGNTGELFF.

The gene calls are TRBV5-4 and TRBJ2-1; TRBD2 aligns across 9 bases. This CDR3 contains 15 residues. Germline CDR1 is SGHNT and CDR2 is YYREEE (reference sequence). V shed 0 bases, J shed 4 bases, and the junction held 2 bases outside the gene matches. Here the CDR3 reads CASSLGGLAYNEQFF. The CDR3 DNA reads as TGTGCCAGCAGCTTGGGGGGACTAGCTTACAATGAGCAGTTCTTC.

The V call is TRBV30, the J call TRBJ1-5; TRBD1 might be the D (6 bases). V was clipped by 0 bases and J by 3 bases, with 12 bases between them. CDR1 is GTSNPN and CDR2 is SVGIG in the germline V gene (reference sequence). The CDR3 extends over 15 amino acids. The CDR3 sequence is CAWSVLGGNNQPQHF. In nucleotides, the CDR3 is TGTGCCTGGAGTGTTCTAGGGGGGAACAATCAGCCCCAGCATTTT. Together with reference TRBV30 and TRBJ1-5, the CDR3 gives the full variable domain: SQTIHQWPATLVQPVGSPLSLECTVEGTSNPNLYWYRQAAGRGLQLLFYSVGIGQISSEVPQNLSASRPQDRQFILSSKKLLLSDSGFYLCAWSVLGGNNQPQHFGDGTRLSIL.

V is TRBV25-1 and J is TRBJ2-1, with 8 nucleotides matching TRBD1. With V trimmed by 1 base and J by 3 bases, 8 bases remained unmatched. Germline CDR1 reads MGHDK; CDR2 reads SYGVNS. This CDR3 comprises 17 residues. Here the CDR3 reads CASSESRTGRIYNEQFF. In DNA, the CDR3 is TGTGCCAGCAGTGAATCTAGGACAGGGAGGATCTACAATGAGCAGTTCTTC.

V and J are TRBV19 and TRBJ1-5; D is unclear. The germline V gene has CDR1 LNHDA and CDR2 SQIVND (reference sequence). This CDR3 is 16 amino acids long. Trimming stripped 3 bases from V and 4 bases from J, with 16 bases between. For the CDR3, the DNA is TGTGCCAGTAGTATGTCATCTGTACAGCCAAATCAGCCCCAGCATTTT. Translating it yields CASSMSSVQPNQPQHF.